This TCR beta chain was sequenced during a study of T-cell reconstitution after alpha-beta-depleted transplantation in children (dated by TCRdb to 2015 to 2016). General notes on the study: Using TCR repertoire profiling, the study followed T-cell immune reconstitution in a quantitative way in children after TCRalphabeta/CD19-depleted allogeneic hematopoietic cell transplantation.

Library construction relied on PCR. The sample was run on an Illumina HiSeq 2500. To normalize quantification of the TCRbeta repertoire, the TCR libraries were built with molecular barcoding that relied on unique molecular identifiers. TCRdb reprocessed the public reads (quality trimming at Q25 with fastp, clone calling with MiXCR) and kept in-frame beta chains. All rows with the same CDR3 protein become a single entry with the most common DNA and genes. Within this sample are hundreds of thousands of distinct CDR3 sequences, with roughly an eighth of them counted one time only. 5% to 6% of the sample comes from the top ten. A note on this clonotype: The target of this receptor is not known. Base qualities are missing; no much larger clone stands one base away.

The sample in question was PBMCs from the stem cell graft donor, obtained from the stem cell graft. The sequence was obtained from a human donor who donated a stem cell graft to a child with combined immunodeficiency.

The base sequence is TGTGCCAGCAGCCAACAGGACCACTACGAGCAGTACTTC. It encodes CASSQQDHYEQYF. The rearranged chain carries TRBV7-9 and TRBJ2-7; TRBD1 might be the D gene, on 5 matching bases. V gives up 5 bases and J gives up 3 bases, and the segment between their germline ends measures 11 bases. The germline V gene (reference sequence) supplies CDR1 SEHNR and CDR2 FQNEAQ. The CDR3 holds 13 amino acids from the cysteine to the phenylalanine. The kept DNA is CDR3 alone, 39 bases in frame from the first base.